This is a list of T cell receptor beta chains from one sample in a study of cytomegalovirus exposure and HLA in healthy donors. Sequencing was performed with immunoSEQ multiplex PCR; in TCRdb, only in-frame clones are kept and a portion is missing. The sample lists about 120,000 clones, around 78% occurring once. Material: PBMCs. The receptors stem from a man younger than 35 in good health and CMV-seropositive. The CDR3 runs from the conserved cysteine through the conserved F or W. D genes are given only for firm matches. Expanded clones get a size class; other rows say once, few or many, or leave the size out.

CDR3 protein: CASSLGGLATEAFF; CDR3 DNA: TGTGCCAGCAGCCTCGGGGGGTTGGCCACTGAAGCTTTCTTT; V gene: TRBV5-4; clone size: .; J gene: TRBJ1-1; D gene: .
CDR3 protein: CASSPSGGPYEQYF; CDR3 DNA: TGTGCCAGCAGCCCTAGCGGGGGGCCCTACGAGCAGTACTTC; V gene: TRBV7-6; clone size: .; J gene: TRBJ2-7; D gene: TRBD2
CDR3 protein: CASSFRQASNYGYTF; CDR3 DNA: TGTGCCAGCAGCTTCCGACAGGCCTCTAACTATGGCTACACCTTC; V gene: TRBV5-8; clone size: .; J gene: TRBJ1-2; D gene: .
CDR3 protein: CASRKTGGAGELFF; CDR3 DNA: TGTGCCAGCAGGAAGACAGGGGGGGCCGGGGAGCTGTTTTTT; V gene: TRBV6-5; clone size: .; J gene: TRBJ2-2; D gene: TRBD1
CDR3 protein: CASRKTQGSGYGYTF; CDR3 DNA: TGTGCCAGCAGGAAAACCCAGGGGTCGGGCTATGGCTACACCTTC; V gene: TRBV6-6; clone size: .; J gene: TRBJ1-2; D gene: .
CDR3 protein: CASSLDSNEKLFF; CDR3 DNA: TGTGCCAGCAGCCTCGACAGTAATGAAAAACTGTTTTTT; V gene: TRBV5-6; clone size: .; J gene: TRBJ1-4; D gene: .
CDR3 protein: CAISPEGVGNTIYF; CDR3 DNA: TGTGCCATCAGCCCCGAGGGAGTTGGAAACACCATATATTTT; V gene: TRBV10-3; clone size: few; J gene: TRBJ1-3; D gene: .
CDR3 protein: CASSIAGYSNQPQHF; CDR3 DNA: TGTGCCAGTAGTATCGCGGGGTATAGCAATCAGCCCCAGCATTTT; V gene: TRBV19; clone size: .; J gene: TRBJ1-5; D gene: .
CDR3 protein: CASSPSLDISYEQYF; CDR3 DNA: TGTGCCAGCAGCCCGTCCTTGGACATCTCCTACGAGCAGTACTTC; V gene: TRBV11-2; clone size: .; J gene: TRBJ2-7; D gene: .
CDR3 protein: CASSVGLRWDEQFF; CDR3 DNA: TGTGCCAGCAGCGTGGGACTCCGATGGGATGAGCAGTTCTTC; V gene: TRBV9; clone size: .; J gene: TRBJ2-1; D gene: .
CDR3 protein: CASNPQGTGHNEQFF; CDR3 DNA: TGTGCCAGCAACCCCCAGGGGACGGGTCACAATGAGCAGTTCTTC; V gene: TRBV21-1; clone size: .; J gene: TRBJ2-1; D gene: .
CDR3 protein: CASSLQESVEQFF; CDR3 DNA: TGTGCCAGCAGCTTACAGGAATCGGTCGAGCAGTTCTTC; V gene: TRBV7-7; clone size: few; J gene: TRBJ2-1; D gene: .
CDR3 protein: CASSLAFSGFGTSYEQYF; CDR3 DNA: TGCGCCAGCAGCTTGGCTTTTAGCGGGTTCGGTACCTCCTACGAGCAGTACTTC; V gene: TRBV5-1; clone size: .; J gene: TRBJ2-7; D gene: TRBD2
CDR3 protein: CASSSVLAGGLTHEQYF; CDR3 DNA: TGTGCCAGCAGCTCCGTTCTCGCAGGGGGCCTAACCCACGAGCAGTACTTC; V gene: TRBV13; clone size: .; J gene: TRBJ2-7; D gene: TRBD1
CDR3 protein: CASSRDSSYNEQFF; CDR3 DNA: TGCGCCAGCAGCAGGGACAGCTCCTACAATGAGCAGTTCTTC; V gene: TRBV5-1; clone size: .; J gene: TRBJ2-1; D gene: TRBD1
CDR3 protein: CASSLSGRDQPQHF; CDR3 DNA: TGTGCCAGCAGCTTATCAGGGAGGGATCAGCCCCAGCATTTT; V gene: TRBV7-9; clone size: .; J gene: TRBJ1-5; D gene: .
CDR3 protein: CASSFGTVNTEAFF; CDR3 DNA: TGCGCCAGCAGCTTCGGGACAGTGAACACTGAAGCTTTCTTT; V gene: TRBV5-1; clone size: .; J gene: TRBJ1-1; D gene: TRBD1
CDR3 protein: CASSPGGYTDTQYF; CDR3 DNA: TGTGCCAGCAGCCCAGGGGGCTACACAGATACGCAGTATTTT; V gene: TRBV4-2; clone size: .; J gene: TRBJ2-3; D gene: TRBD1
CDR3 protein: CASSWQGGSSGYTF; CDR3 DNA: TGTGCCAGCAGTTGGCAAGGGGGAAGTTCTGGCTACACCTTC; V gene: TRBV6-6; clone size: .; J gene: TRBJ1-2; D gene: .
CDR3 protein: CASSLGIGQVVAFF; CDR3 DNA: TGTGCCAGCAGCTTGGGCATAGGTCAGGTTGTAGCTTTCTTT; V gene: TRBV5-6; clone size: few; J gene: TRBJ1-1; D gene: .
CDR3 protein: CASTKPGSGGVGEQFF; CDR3 DNA: TGTGCCAGCACCAAACCTGGTAGCGGGGGGGTGGGTGAGCAGTTCTTC; V gene: TRBV27; clone size: .; J gene: TRBJ2-1; D gene: TRBD2
CDR3 protein: CASSQGWSNQPQHF; CDR3 DNA: TGTGCCAGCAGTCAGGGTTGGAGCAATCAGCCCCAGCATTTT; V gene: TRBV27; clone size: few; J gene: TRBJ1-5; D gene: .
CDR3 protein: CASSYSPDQPQHF; CDR3 DNA: TGTGCCAGCAGTTACTCCCCCGATCAGCCCCAGCATTTT; V gene: TRBV6-5; clone size: .; J gene: TRBJ1-5; D gene: .
CDR3 protein: CASSELGDVKPQHF; CDR3 DNA: TGTGCCAGCAGTGAATTAGGGGATGTAAAGCCCCAGCATTTT; V gene: TRBV6-5; clone size: .; J gene: TRBJ1-5; D gene: .
CDR3 protein: CASSLLGAGRDQPQHF; CDR3 DNA: TGTGCCAGCAGCCTTCTGGGGGCCGGACGGGATCAGCCCCAGCATTTT; V gene: TRBV2; clone size: once; J gene: TRBJ1-5; D gene: .
CDR3 protein: CASSRTSGGRNQETQYF; CDR3 DNA: TGTGCCAGCAGCCGGACTAGCGGGGGGAGGAATCAAGAGACCCAGTACTTC; V gene: TRBV14; clone size: .; J gene: TRBJ2-5; D gene: TRBD2
CDR3 protein: CASSPRVISYEQYF; CDR3 DNA: TGTGCCAGCAGTCCGAGGGTTATCTCCTACGAGCAGTACTTC; V gene: TRBV28; clone size: .; J gene: TRBJ2-7; D gene: .
CDR3 protein: CASGWDNSYEQYF; CDR3 DNA: TGTGCTAGTGGTTGGGACAACTCCTACGAGCAGTACTTC; V gene: TRBV12-5; clone size: .; J gene: TRBJ2-7; D gene: .
CDR3 protein: CASSVGGEQFF; CDR3 DNA: TGTGCCAGCAGCGTAGGAGGTGAGCAGTTCTTC; V gene: TRBV9; clone size: .; J gene: TRBJ2-1; D gene: .
CDR3 protein: CASSLTPPGYEQYF; CDR3 DNA: TGTGCCAGCAGCTTAACCCCCCCCGGTTACGAGCAGTACTTC; V gene: TRBV7-9; clone size: .; J gene: TRBJ2-7; D gene: .
CDR3 protein: CASSVTGVSNQPQHF; CDR3 DNA: TGTGCCAGCAGCGTAACAGGGGTGAGCAATCAGCCCCAGCATTTT; V gene: TRBV9; clone size: .; J gene: TRBJ1-5; D gene: TRBD1
CDR3 protein: CASRSSYEQYF; CDR3 DNA: TGTGCCAGCCGGAGCTCCTACGAGCAGTACTTC; V gene: TRBV2; clone size: .; J gene: TRBJ2-7; D gene: .
CDR3 protein: CASSQGGWTNEKLFF; CDR3 DNA: TGTGCCAGCAGCCAAGGGGGCTGGACTAATGAAAAACTGTTTTTT; V gene: TRBV5-4; clone size: .; J gene: TRBJ1-4; D gene: TRBD1
CDR3 protein: CAWNRRGGNTGELFF; CDR3 DNA: TGTGCCTGGAATCGTAGGGGCGGGAACACCGGGGAGCTGTTTTTT; V gene: TRBV30; clone size: .; J gene: TRBJ2-2; D gene: .
CDR3 protein: CASLKRGNTEAFF; CDR3 DNA: TGTGCCAGCCTCAAACGGGGGAACACTGAAGCTTTCTTT; V gene: TRBV11-2; clone size: .; J gene: TRBJ1-1; D gene: .
CDR3 protein: CASSQAKITGYNYGYTF; CDR3 DNA: TGCGCCAGCAGCCAAGCCAAGATTACGGGGTATAACTATGGCTACACCTTC; V gene: TRBV4-1; clone size: .; J gene: TRBJ1-2; D gene: .
CDR3 protein: CASSAGVSSYNEQFF; CDR3 DNA: TGTGCCAGCAGCGCGGGGGTGAGCTCCTACAATGAGCAGTTCTTC; V gene: TRBV9; clone size: once; J gene: TRBJ2-1; D gene: .
CDR3 protein: CASSILAVTVEQYF; CDR3 DNA: TGTGCCAGCAGCATACTAGCGGTTACGGTCGAGCAGTACTTC; V gene: TRBV21-1; clone size: .; J gene: TRBJ2-7; D gene: .
CDR3 protein: CASTIKGNQPQHF; CDR3 DNA: TGTGCCAGTACCATCAAGGGGAATCAGCCCCAGCATTTT; V gene: TRBV19; clone size: .; J gene: TRBJ1-5; D gene: .
CDR3 protein: CASSPPEGLIGPDTQYF; CDR3 DNA: TGTGCCAGCTCACCCCCTGAGGGCTTGATCGGTCCAGATACGCAGTATTTT; V gene: TRBV18; clone size: .; J gene: TRBJ2-3; D gene: .
CDR3 protein: CASSDNEGKLFF; CDR3 DNA: TGCGCCAGCAGTGATAATGAGGGAAAACTGTTTTTT; V gene: TRBV10-1; clone size: .; J gene: TRBJ1-4; D gene: .
CDR3 protein: CASSLGQDYGYTF; CDR3 DNA: TGTGCCAGCAGCTTAGGGCAGGATTATGGCTACACCTTC; V gene: TRBV7-6; clone size: .; J gene: TRBJ1-2; D gene: .
CDR3 protein: CASSQSRWRNTDTQYF; CDR3 DNA: TGCGCCAGCAGCCAATCTCGGTGGCGGAACACAGATACGCAGTATTTT; V gene: TRBV4-1; clone size: .; J gene: TRBJ2-3; D gene: .